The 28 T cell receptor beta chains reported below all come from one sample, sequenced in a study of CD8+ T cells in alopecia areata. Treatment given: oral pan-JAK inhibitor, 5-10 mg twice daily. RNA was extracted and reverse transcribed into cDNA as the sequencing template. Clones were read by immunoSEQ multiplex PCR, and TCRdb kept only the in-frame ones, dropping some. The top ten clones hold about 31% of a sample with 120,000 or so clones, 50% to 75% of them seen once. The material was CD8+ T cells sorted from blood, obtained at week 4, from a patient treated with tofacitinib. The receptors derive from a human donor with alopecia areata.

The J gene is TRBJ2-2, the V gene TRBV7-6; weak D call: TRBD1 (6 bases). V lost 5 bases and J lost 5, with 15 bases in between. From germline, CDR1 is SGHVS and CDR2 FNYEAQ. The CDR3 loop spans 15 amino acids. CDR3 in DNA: TGTGCCAGCAGCCCGACCGTGAGGGGGACCGGGGAGCTGTTTTTT. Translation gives CASSPTVRGTGELFF.

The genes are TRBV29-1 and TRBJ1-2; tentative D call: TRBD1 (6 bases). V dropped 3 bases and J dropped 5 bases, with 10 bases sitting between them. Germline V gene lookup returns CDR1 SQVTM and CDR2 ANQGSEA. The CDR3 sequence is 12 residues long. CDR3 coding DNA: TGCAGCGTTGAGTCACAGGGATATGGCTACACCTTC. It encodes CSVESQGYGYTF.

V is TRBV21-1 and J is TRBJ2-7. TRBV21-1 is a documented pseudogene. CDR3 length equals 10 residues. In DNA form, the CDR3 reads TGTGCCAGCAGCAGCTACGAGCAGTACTTC. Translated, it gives CASSSYEQYF.

The CDR3 loop reads CSVARGQGGELFF. The CDR3, as DNA: TGCAGCGTTGCCAGGGGGCAAGGCGGGGAGCTGTTTTTT. This chain joins TRBV29-1 and TRBJ2-2; 8 bases line up with TRBD1. This CDR3 is built from 13 residues. CDR1 is SQVTM and CDR2 is ANQGSEA in the germline V gene. V lost 4 bases, J lost 7 bases, and 5 bases stayed unmatched.

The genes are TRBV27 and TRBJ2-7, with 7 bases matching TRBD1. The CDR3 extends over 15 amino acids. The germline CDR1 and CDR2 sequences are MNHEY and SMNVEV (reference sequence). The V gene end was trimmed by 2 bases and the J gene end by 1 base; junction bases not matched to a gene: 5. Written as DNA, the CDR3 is TGTGCCAGCAGTTTAAAACAGGGGACATCCTACGAGCAGTACTTC. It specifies CASSLKQGTSYEQYF.

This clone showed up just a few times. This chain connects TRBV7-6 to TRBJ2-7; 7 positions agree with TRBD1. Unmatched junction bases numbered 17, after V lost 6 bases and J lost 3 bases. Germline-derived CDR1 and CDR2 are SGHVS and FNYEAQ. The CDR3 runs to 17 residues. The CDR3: CASSYDKTGRGGYEQYF. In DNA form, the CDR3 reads TGTGCCAGCAGTTACGATAAGACAGGGAGAGGAGGCTACGAGCAGTACTTC.

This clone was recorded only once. The CDR3, as DNA: TGTGCCAGCAGCTTGGACAACGAGGGTTTCGAGCAGTACTTC. This codes for CASSLDNEGFEQYF. The V and J genes are TRBV5-4 and TRBJ2-7, with D possibly matching TRBD2 (5 bases). There are 14 residues in the CDR3. V lost 0 bases, J lost 6 bases, and 13 bases lay in between. Germline CDR1 and CDR2: SGHNT and YYREEE (reference sequence).

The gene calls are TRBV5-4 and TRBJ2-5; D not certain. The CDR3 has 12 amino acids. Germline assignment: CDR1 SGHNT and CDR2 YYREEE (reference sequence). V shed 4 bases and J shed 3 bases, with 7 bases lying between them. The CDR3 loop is CASSTLEETQYF. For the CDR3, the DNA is TGTGCCAGCAGCACACTGGAAGAGACCCAGTACTTC.

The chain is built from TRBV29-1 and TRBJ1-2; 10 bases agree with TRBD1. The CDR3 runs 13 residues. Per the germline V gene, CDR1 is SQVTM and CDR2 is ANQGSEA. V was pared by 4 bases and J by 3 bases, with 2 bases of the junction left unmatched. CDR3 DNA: TGCAGCGTTGTAGGACAGGGGGACTATGGCTACACCTTC. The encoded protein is CSVVGQGDYGYTF. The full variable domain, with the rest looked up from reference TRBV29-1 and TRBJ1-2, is SAVISQKPSRDICQRGTSLTIQCQVDSQVTMMFWYRQQPGQSLTLIATANQGSEATYESGFVIDKFPISRPNLTFSTLTVSNMSPEDSSIYLCSVVGQGDYGYTFGSGTRLTVV.

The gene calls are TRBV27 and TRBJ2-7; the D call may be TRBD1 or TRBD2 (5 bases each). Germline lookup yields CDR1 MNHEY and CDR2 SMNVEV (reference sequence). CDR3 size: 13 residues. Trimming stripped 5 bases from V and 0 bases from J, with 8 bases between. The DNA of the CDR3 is TGTGCCAGCAGTCCCGGGACCTCCTACGAGCAGTACTTC. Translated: CASSPGTSYEQYF.

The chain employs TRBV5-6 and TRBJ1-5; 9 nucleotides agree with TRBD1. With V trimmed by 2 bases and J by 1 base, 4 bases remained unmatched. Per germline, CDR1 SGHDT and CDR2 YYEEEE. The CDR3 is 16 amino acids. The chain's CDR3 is CASSFWDRESNQPQHF. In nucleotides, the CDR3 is TGTGCCAGCAGCTTTTGGGACAGGGAGAGCAATCAGCCCCAGCATTTT. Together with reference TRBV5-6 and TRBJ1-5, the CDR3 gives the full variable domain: DAGVTQSPTHLIKTRGQQVTLRCSPKSGHDTVSWYQQALGQGPQFIFQYYEEEERQRGNFPDRFSGHQFPNYSSELNVNALLLGDSALYLCASSFWDRESNQPQHFGDGTRLSIL.

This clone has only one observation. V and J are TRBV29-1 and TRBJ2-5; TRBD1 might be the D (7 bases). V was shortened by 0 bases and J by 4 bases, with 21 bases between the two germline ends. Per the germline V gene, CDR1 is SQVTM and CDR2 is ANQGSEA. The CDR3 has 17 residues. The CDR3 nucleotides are TGCAGCGTTGAAGAGGAGGGCGTAGGAGGGGGCAGAGAGACCCAGTACTTC. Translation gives CSVEEEGVGGGRETQYF.

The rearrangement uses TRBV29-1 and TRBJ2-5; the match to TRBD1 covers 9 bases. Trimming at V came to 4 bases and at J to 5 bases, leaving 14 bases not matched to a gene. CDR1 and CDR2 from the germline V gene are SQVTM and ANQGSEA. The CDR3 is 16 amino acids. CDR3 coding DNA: TGCAGCGTTGGGGGTCTCGGGACAGGGAGGATGGAGACCCAGTACTTC. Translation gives CSVGGLGTGRMETQYF.

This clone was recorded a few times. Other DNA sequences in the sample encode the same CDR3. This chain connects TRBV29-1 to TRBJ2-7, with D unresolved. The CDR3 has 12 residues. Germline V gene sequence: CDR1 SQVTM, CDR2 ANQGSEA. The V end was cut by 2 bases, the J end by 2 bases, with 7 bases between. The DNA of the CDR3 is TGCAGCGTTGAAACCGACACCTACGAGCAGTACTTC. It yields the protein CSVETDTYEQYF.

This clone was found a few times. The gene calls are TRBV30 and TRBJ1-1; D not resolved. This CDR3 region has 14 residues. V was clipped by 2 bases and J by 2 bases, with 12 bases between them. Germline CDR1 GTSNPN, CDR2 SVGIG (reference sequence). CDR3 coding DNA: TGTGCCTGGAGTCCCGTGGGGTTAAACACTGAAGCTTTCTTT. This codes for CAWSPVGLNTEAFF.

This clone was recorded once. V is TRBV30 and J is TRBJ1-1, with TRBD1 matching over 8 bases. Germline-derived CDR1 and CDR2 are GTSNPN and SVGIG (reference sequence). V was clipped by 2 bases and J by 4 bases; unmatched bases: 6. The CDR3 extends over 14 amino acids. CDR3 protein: CAWSRRQGITEAFF. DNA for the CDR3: TGTGCCTGGAGTCGGAGACAGGGGATCACTGAAGCTTTCTTT.

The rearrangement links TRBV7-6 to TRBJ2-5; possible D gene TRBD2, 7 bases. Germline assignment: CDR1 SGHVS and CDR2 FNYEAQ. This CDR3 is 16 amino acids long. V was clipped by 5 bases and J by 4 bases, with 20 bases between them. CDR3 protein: CASSPPGIAGAETQYF. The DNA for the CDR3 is TGTGCCAGCAGCCCACCGGGGATTGCGGGGGCAGAGACCCAGTACTTC.

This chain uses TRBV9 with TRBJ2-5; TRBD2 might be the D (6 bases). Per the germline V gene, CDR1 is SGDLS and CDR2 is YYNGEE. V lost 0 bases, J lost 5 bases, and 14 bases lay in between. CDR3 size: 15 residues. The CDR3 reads CASSVAPGGRETQYF. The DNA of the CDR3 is TGTGCCAGCAGCGTAGCCCCCGGGGGAAGGGAGACCCAGTACTTC. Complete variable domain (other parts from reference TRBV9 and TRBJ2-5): DSGVTQTPKHLITATGQRVTLRCSPRSGDLSVYWYQQSLDQGLQFLIQYYNGEERAKGNILERFSAQQFPDLHSELNLSSLELGDSALYFCASSVAPGGRETQYFGPGTRLLVL.

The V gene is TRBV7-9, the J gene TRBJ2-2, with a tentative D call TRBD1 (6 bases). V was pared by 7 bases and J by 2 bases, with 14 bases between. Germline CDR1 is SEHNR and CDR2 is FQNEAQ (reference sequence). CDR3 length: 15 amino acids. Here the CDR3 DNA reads TGTGCCAGCATCTTTCCGGGACAAAACACCGGGGAGCTGTTTTTT. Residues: CASIFPGQNTGELFF. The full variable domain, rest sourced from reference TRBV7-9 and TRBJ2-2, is DTGVSQNPRHKITKRGQNVTFRCDPISEHNRLYWYRQTLGQGPEFLTYFQNEAQLEKSRLLSDRFSAERPKGSFSTLEIQRTEQGDSAMYLCASIFPGQNTGELFFGEGSRLTVL.

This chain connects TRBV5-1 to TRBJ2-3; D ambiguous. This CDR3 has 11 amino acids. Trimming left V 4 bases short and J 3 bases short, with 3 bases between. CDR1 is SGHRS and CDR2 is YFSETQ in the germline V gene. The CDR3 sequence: CASSRTDTQYF. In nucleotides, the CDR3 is TGCGCCAGCAGCCGGACAGATACGCAGTATTTT.

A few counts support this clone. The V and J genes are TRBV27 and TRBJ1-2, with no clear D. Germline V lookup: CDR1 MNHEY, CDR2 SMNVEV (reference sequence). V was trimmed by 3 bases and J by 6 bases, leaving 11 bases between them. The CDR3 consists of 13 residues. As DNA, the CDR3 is TGTGCCAGCAGTTTCGGGAAAAGTAATGGCTACACCTTC. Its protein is CASSFGKSNGYTF.

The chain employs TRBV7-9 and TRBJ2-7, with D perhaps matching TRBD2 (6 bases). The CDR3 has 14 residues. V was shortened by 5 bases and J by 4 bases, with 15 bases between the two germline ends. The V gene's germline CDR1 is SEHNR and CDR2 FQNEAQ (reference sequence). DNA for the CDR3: TGTGCCAGCAGCCACGGAGGGCTAGGGTACGAGCAGTACTTC. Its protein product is CASSHGGLGYEQYF.

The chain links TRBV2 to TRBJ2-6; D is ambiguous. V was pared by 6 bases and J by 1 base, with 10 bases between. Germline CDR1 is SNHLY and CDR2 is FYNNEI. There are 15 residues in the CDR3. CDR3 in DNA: TGTGCCAGCAGGGGGTGGCCGTCTGGGGCCAACGTCCTGACTTTC. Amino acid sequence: CASRGWPSGANVLTF.

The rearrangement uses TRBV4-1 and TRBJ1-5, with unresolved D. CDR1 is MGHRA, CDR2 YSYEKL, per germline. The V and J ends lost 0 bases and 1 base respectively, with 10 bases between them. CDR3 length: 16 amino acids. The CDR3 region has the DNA TGCGCCAGCAGCCAAGATCCCGGTATCAGCAATCAGCCCCAGCATTTT. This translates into CASSQDPGISNQPQHF.

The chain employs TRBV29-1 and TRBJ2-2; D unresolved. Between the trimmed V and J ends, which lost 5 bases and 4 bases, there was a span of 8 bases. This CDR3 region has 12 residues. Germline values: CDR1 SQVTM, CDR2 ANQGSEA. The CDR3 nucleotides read TGCAGCGTTCGCGGTCTCACCGGGGAGCTGTTTTTT. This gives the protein CSVRGLTGELFF.

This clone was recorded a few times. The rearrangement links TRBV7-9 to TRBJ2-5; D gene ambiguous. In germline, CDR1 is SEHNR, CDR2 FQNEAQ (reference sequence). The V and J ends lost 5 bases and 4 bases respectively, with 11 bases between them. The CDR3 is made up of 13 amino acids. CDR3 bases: TGTGCCAGCAGCCGAAAACCCGGAGAGACCCAGTACTTC. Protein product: CASSRKPGETQYF.

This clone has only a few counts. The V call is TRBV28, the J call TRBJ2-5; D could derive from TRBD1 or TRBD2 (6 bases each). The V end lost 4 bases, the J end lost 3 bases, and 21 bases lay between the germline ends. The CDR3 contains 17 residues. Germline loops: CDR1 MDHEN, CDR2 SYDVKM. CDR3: CASSSIGGTKGEETQYF. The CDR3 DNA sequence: TGTGCCAGCAGTTCGATCGGCGGGACAAAGGGCGAAGAGACCCAGTACTTC.

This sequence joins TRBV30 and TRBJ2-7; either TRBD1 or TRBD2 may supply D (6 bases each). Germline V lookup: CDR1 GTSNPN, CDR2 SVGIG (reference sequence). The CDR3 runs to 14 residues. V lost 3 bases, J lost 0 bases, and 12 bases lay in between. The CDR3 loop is CAWSWGAYSYEQYF. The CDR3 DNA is TGTGCCTGGAGCTGGGGGGCTTACTCCTACGAGCAGTACTTC. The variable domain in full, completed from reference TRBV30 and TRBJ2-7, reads SQTIHQWPATLVQPVGSPLSLECTVEGTSNPNLYWYRQAAGRGLQLLFYSVGIGQISSEVPQNLSASRPQDRQFILSSKKLLLSDSGFYLCAWSWGAYSYEQYFGPGTRLTVT.